The T cell receptor (beta chain) under discussion was sequenced for a study of blood T cell repertoires in COVID-19. Looking at the study overall: Sites in the United States, Italy and Spain provided acute and convalescent COVID-19 samples.

Under the authors' procedure: For nucleated cells, counts were estimated from reference gene primer amplification. Clones were read by immunoSEQ multiplex PCR, and TCRdb kept only the in-frame ones, dropping some. That table supplies the V and J calls and clone size; D and trimming were determined from the DNA. Seen here are about 200,000 clones, approximately 84% observed once, and the top ten hold 6.9%. Germline V gives CDR1 SNHLY, CDR2 FYNNEI. This CDR3 has 13 amino acids. Trimming took 4 bases from V and 5 from J, leaving 8 bases between them. The rearrangement uses TRBV2 and TRBJ2-2; possibly TRBD2 for D (5 bases). The receptor's source is a human donor with acute or convalescent COVID-19. The donor label of this sample is uncertain. Material: peripheral blood. The CDR3 DNA reads TGTGCCAGCAGTGTCGGGGTTACCGGGGAGCTGTTTTTT. It is translated as CASSVGVTGELFF.